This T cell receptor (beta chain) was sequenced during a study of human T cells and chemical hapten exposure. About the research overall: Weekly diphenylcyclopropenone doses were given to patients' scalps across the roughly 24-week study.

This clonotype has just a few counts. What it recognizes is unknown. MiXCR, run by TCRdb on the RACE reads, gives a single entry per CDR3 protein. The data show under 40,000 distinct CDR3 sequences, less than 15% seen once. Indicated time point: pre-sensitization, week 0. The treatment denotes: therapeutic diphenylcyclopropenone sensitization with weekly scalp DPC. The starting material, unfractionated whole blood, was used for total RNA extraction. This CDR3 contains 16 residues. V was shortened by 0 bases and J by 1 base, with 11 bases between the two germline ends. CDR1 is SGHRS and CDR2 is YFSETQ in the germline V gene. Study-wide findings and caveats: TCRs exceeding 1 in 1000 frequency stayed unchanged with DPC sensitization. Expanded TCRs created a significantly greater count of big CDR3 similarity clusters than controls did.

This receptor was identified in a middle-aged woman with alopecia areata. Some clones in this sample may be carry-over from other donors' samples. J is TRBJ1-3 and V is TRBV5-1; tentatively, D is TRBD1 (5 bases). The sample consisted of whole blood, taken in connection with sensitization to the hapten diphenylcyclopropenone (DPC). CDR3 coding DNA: TGCGCCAGCAGCTTGGCCGGGGCCTCATCTGGAAACACCATATATTTT. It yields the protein CASSLAGASSGNTIYF.